This entry concerns a single T cell receptor beta chain. This clonotype occurred many times. Its antigen is unknown. No base quality information exists; no much larger clone differs at one position. These data come from a study of spatial heterogeneity in lung cancer (dated by TCRdb to between 2019 and 2020). Looking at the study overall: The donors were 72 patients from the lung TRACERx cohort who had early-stage, untreated non-small cell lung cancer. Follow-up PBMC samples were sequenced whenever available, and the median time to follow-up was 2 to 3 years after resection. Beta-chain transcripts were consistently detected in greater numbers than alpha-chain transcripts, which likely reflects a higher abundance of beta-chain transcripts. In the raw uncorrected reads, each unique combination of TCR and UMI appeared on average more than ten times. The study quantitatively compared TCR alpha and beta repertoires across multiple tumor regions, matched nontumor lung and blood in non-small cell lung cancer. The study linked features of the TCR repertoire to counts of nonsynonymous mutations, which were determined by whole-exome sequencing of tumor tissue. Both alpha and beta chains were TCR-sequenced in samples taken at surgery, namely 220 tumor regions, around 61 matched nontumor lung samples and 50 to 60 PBMC samples.

The junction shows trimming of 0 bases on V and 2 bases on J, and the gene matches do not reach 4 bases of it. From its cysteine to its phenylalanine, the CDR3 spans 16 amino acids. The kept DNA is CDR3 alone, 48 bases in frame from the first base. As encoded in the germline V gene, CDR1 is MNHEY while CDR2 is SVGAGI. The library was produced with 5' RACE. The instrument was a NextSeq 500. The TCR library protocol attached a unique molecular identifier to each TCR cDNA molecule to allow correction of PCR and sequencing errors. On the study's bioinformatics: TCR identification, UMI-based error correction and CDR3 extraction were performed with Decombinator tools. Expanded TCRs were defined as those above a frequency of 2 per 1,000, corresponding to the top 1% of the tumor frequency distribution. Renyi diversity was computed with the R vegan package after each repertoire had been subsampled 100 times to 5,000 TCRs. CDR3 similarity networks were built from amino acid triplet string-kernel similarity, with CDR3s being connected when pairwise similarity was above 0.82. TCRdb handled the public reads itself, with Q25 trimming in fastp and clone calling in MiXCR, and kept productive beta chains. A single entry per CDR3 protein holds the most common genes and DNA from its merged rows. These V and J calls are TCRdb output, not the study's own analysis. The sample table lists under 150,000 distinct CDR3 sequences, 12% of them with a count of one. Roughly 17% of the sample is taken by the ten largest.

According to the study, the label for this sample's time point signals: blood at routine non-recurrence follow-up after resection. Without any cell sorting, TCR sequencing was performed on whole RNA extracted either from tumor and nontumor lung tissue or from cryopreserved PBMC samples. A patient was chosen for TCR sequencing only when enough RNA was available from at least two tumor regions. The research as a whole found: Additional single-cell paired TCR alpha and beta sequencing was considered necessary to confirm, at a functional level, the hypothesis that regional TCRs recognize regional mutations. Ubiquitous expanded tumor TCRs were found in blood more often at tumor resection than at routine follow-up. Only 15 or so patients were included in comparisons of baseline and follow-up blood repertoires.

Sequencing used PBMCs, obtained at follow-up. The sequence links TRBV6-5 to TRBJ2-5; 9 middle bases align to TRBD2. This clonotype was obtained from a male donor with early-stage non-small cell lung cancer. The sequenced DNA is TGTGCCAGCAGTTACTCGATTAGCGGGAGACAAGAGACCCAGTACTTC. It translates as CASSYSISGRQETQYF.